A single sample is the source of the 30 T cell receptor beta chains below, sequenced in a study of CD8+ T cells in alopecia areata. cDNA reverse transcribed from extracted RNA served as the sequencing template. Using immunoSEQ multiplex PCR, the repertoire was profiled, and TCRdb retains in-frame clones only, with some absent. The table lists roughly 260,000 clones, no singletons, with about 1.1% in the top ten. Sorting relied on CD4, CD8alpha, NKG2D, NKG2ACE and other markers applied to pooled cutaneous lymph node cells. The sample consisted of CD4+ T cells sorted from a lymph node. The origin of the receptors is a C3H/HeJ mouse with alopecia areata. The MHC haplotype of the strain is H2-k.

This clone appeared a few times. Gene names are mouse gene names. The CDR3 is cut off 4 residues early in the read; its end comes from the germline J gene. The rearrangement uses TRBV5 and TRBJ2-2; 7 nucleotides agree with TRBD1. The CDR3 spans 18 residues. V lost 0 bases to trimming and J lost 0 bases; unmatched junction nucleotides: 7. The germline CDR1 and CDR2 sequences are LGHNA and YNLKQL (reference sequence). Incomplete CDR3 DNA: TGTGCCAGCAGCCAAGATGCCCCCCAGGGGGCAAACACCGGG. This gives the protein CASSQDAPQGANTG. Given in full, the CDR3 is CASSQDAPQGANTGQLYF.

A remark on this clone: Gene names are the mouse ones. The sequenced fragment ends 4 residues before the CDR3 boundary, so the rest is inferred from the germline J gene. Other DNA sequences in this sample translate to the same CDR3. The V call is TRBV13-1, the J call TRBJ1-2; tentative D call: TRBD1 (5 bases). V was clipped by 2 bases and J by 0 bases, with 8 bases between them. This CDR3 spans 14 amino acids. The V gene's germline CDR1 is NSHNY and CDR2 SYGAGN. The DNA read from the CDR3 is TGTGCCAGCAGTGACCGGGACTCAAACTCC. Amino acids: CASSDRDSNS. The CDR3 reads in full as CASSDRDSNSDYTF.

Of note for this clone: Any gene name here is a mouse gene name. The read ends 4 residues shy of where the CDR3 ends; the end is completed using the germline J gene. This rearrangement joins TRBV19 to TRBJ2-1, with 8 bases lining up with TRBD2. Looked up from germline, CDR1 is FNHDT and CDR2 is SITEND (reference sequence). The V segment lost 6 bases and the J segment 2 bases; nucleotides outside the gene matches: 4. The CDR3 has 14 residues. The covered CDR3 bases are TGTGCCAGCACCACTGGGGGATACTATGCT. Protein product: CASTTGGYYA. The full CDR3 sequence reads CASTTGGYYAEQFF.

This clone has just a few counts. The gene names given are mouse names. The CDR3 is cut off 4 residues early in the read; its end comes from the germline J gene. The chain uses TRBV13-2 and TRBJ2-1; 8 bases are a match to TRBD2. V lost 0 bases, J lost 2 bases, and 7 bases stayed unmatched. The CDR3 extends over 17 amino acids. Germline V lookup: CDR1 NNHNN, CDR2 SYGAGS (reference sequence). CDR3 residues: CASGDAAGWGDYAEQFF. CDR3 bases read: TGTGCCAGCGGTGATGCAGCGGGCTGGGGGGACTATGCT.

This clone came up many times. The germline and genes are mouse ones. The read terminates 3 residues ahead of where the CDR3 ends, so the germline J gene completes it. This chain uses TRBV19 with TRBJ1-6, with TRBD1 matching over 7 bases. TRBJ1-6 is filed as an ORF, its function uncertain. The germline V gene has CDR1 FNHDT and CDR2 SITEND (reference sequence). The V and J ends lost 5 bases and 4 bases, in that order; junction bases with no gene match: 6. The CDR3 length is 15 residues. This CDR3 is CASRKTGDYNSPLYF. The covered CDR3 bases are TGTGCCAGCAGAAAAACAGGGGATTATAATTCGCCC.

Worth noting for this clone: Mouse germline and gene names are used. The covered CDR3 bases are TGTGCTAGCAGTCCCTGGGGGGGCGCTGGTGCAGAA. Protein product: CASSPWGGAGAE. In full, the CDR3 is CASSPWGGAGAETLYF. The chain employs TRBV17 and TRBJ2-3, with 10 bases aligning to TRBD2. The sequenced fragment ends 4 residues before the CDR3 boundary, so the rest is inferred from the germline J gene. Germline loops: CDR1 MNHDT, CDR2 YYDKIL. The CDR3 length is 16 residues. With 5 bases clipped from V and 1 base from J, the junction kept 6 bases outside the gene matches.

This clone has a handful of counts. Genes here carry mouse names. The CDR3 goes on 4 residues after the read ends, and that part is filled in from the germline J gene. This sample includes further DNA sequences coding for the same CDR3. The rearrangement uses TRBV13-2 and TRBJ2-5, with a weak D call TRBD2 (6 bases). Per the germline V gene, CDR1 is NNHNN and CDR2 is SYGAGS (reference sequence). The CDR3 extends over 13 amino acids. CDR3 loop: CASGDGGEDTQYF. The covered CDR3 bases are TGTGCCAGCGGTGATGGGGGGGAAGAC.

Note on this clone: Gene names are mouse gene names. This CDR3 reads CAWGDWGVYEQYF. The DNA read from the CDR3 is TGTGCCTGGGGAGACTGGGGAGTCTAT. V usage is TRBV31 and J usage is TRBJ2-7, with TRBD2 matching 8 bases. The read comes to an end 4 residues before the CDR3 does, leaving the germline J gene to fill in the end. The CDR3 has 13 residues. Trimming took 5 bases from V and 3 from J; bases not matched to a gene: 6. Germline assignment: CDR1 GKSSPN and CDR2 SITVG.

In this sample, this clone turned up a few times. Any gene name here is a mouse gene name. Read coverage stops 4 residues before the CDR3 terminus; the germline J gene supplies the remainder. The sample has other DNA sequences that encode this CDR3 too. The chain links TRBV19 to TRBJ2-7; D might be TRBD1 (6 bases). The CDR3 extends over 12 amino acids. The germline gives CDR1 FNHDT, CDR2 SITEND (reference sequence). CDR3 sequence reads: CASSTDRYEQYF. The CDR3 bases that were read are TGTGCCAGCAGTACCGACAGGTAT.

This clone was seen only a few times. Gene names refer to mouse genes. The sequence runs out 4 residues before the end of the CDR3; the remainder is reconstructed from the germline J gene. The chain recombines TRBV19 with TRBJ1-1; D may be TRBD1 (6 bases). V was shortened by 5 bases and J by 0 bases, with 14 bases between the two germline ends. In germline, CDR1 is FNHDT, CDR2 SITEND (reference sequence). The CDR3 is 15 amino acids. The CDR3 loop reads CASSPPGHTNTEVFF. The sequenced part of the CDR3 DNA is TGTGCCAGCAGCCCTCCGGGACACACAAACACA.

This clone was detected a few times. Gene names refer to mouse genes. With the read ending 4 residues before the CDR3 end, the germline J gene is used to fill in that end. The chain uses TRBV1 and TRBJ1-1; 8 bases match TRBD1. This CDR3 comprises 13 residues. In germline, CDR1 is NSQYPW, CDR2 LRSPGD (reference sequence). The CDR3 protein is CTCSAEDRGEVFF. CDR3 DNA (partial): TGCACCTGCAGTGCAGAAGACAGGGGA.

As concerns this clone: Gene labels here are mouse ones. The observed sequence ends 4 residues before the CDR3 terminus, with the missing tail filled in from the germline J gene. The genes are TRBV19 and TRBJ2-2; a possible D gene is TRBD1 (5 bases). The CDR3 contains 16 residues. Between the trimmed V and J ends, which lost 1 base and 0 bases, there was a span of 10 bases. Germline V lookup: CDR1 FNHDT, CDR2 SITEND (reference sequence). Partial CDR3 DNA: TGTGCCAGCAGTATATCCGGACATCCAAACACCGGG. Its protein product is CASSISGHPNTG. The entire CDR3 is CASSISGHPNTGQLYF.

This clone was found a few times. Gene labels here are mouse ones. The missing CDR3 end, 4 residues past where the read stops, is filled in from the germline J gene. The chain joins TRBV13-3 to TRBJ2-1; 10 positions agree with TRBD2. The junction had 1 base not matched to a gene; V was cut back by 7 bases and J by 3 bases. Germline CDR1 NNHDY, CDR2 SYVADS. The CDR3 is 13 residues long. The covered CDR3 bases are TGTGCCAGCCACTGGGGGGGCTATGCT. Amino acid sequence: CASHWGGYA. The entire CDR3 is CASHWGGYAEQFF.

This clone was seen more than once but under ten times. Gene names are mouse gene names. CDR3 DNA (partial): TGTGCCAGCAGTACGGGGGGAGGCGCT. Amino acids: CASSTGGGA. The entire CDR3 protein reads CASSTGGGAEQFF. This chain links TRBV19 with TRBJ2-1; D might be TRBD2 (6 bases). The read halts 4 residues ahead of the CDR3 end, with the missing end drawn from the germline J gene. The CDR3 is 13 residues long. Germline V gene sequence: CDR1 FNHDT, CDR2 SITEND (reference sequence).

Notes on this clone: Mouse gene names and germline throughout. The sequenced fragment ends 4 residues before the CDR3 boundary, so the rest is inferred from the germline J gene. The chain joins TRBV19 to TRBJ2-5, with 7 nucleotides matching TRBD2. The V segment lost 5 bases and the J segment 0 bases; nucleotides outside the gene matches: 6. Germline loops: CDR1 FNHDT, CDR2 SITEND (reference sequence). The CDR3 spans 15 residues. Incomplete CDR3 DNA: TGTGCCAGCAGGCCAACTGGGGTTAACCAAGAC. This translates into CASRPTGVNQD. The entire CDR3 reads CASRPTGVNQDTQYF.

This clone was seen a few times. Mouse gene names and germline throughout. The sequence runs out 4 residues before the end of the CDR3; the remainder is reconstructed from the germline J gene. This chain connects TRBV19 to TRBJ2-1, with 10 bases matching TRBD1. Germline assignment: CDR1 FNHDT and CDR2 SITEND (reference sequence). The trim removed 6 bases at V and 2 bases at J, leaving 8 bases unmatched. This CDR3 spans 16 amino acids. CDR3: CASTDRGRRDYAEQFF. The sequenced CDR3 bases are TGTGCCAGCACTGACAGGGGGCGCAGGGACTATGCT.

As regards this clone: All gene names here are mouse names. Here the CDR3 reads CTCSQTGGQNTLYF. The covered CDR3 bases are TGCACCTGCAGCCAGACTGGGGGTCAAAAC. The chain couples TRBV1 to TRBJ2-4, with 8 nucleotides matching TRBD2. The read is 4 residues too short to cover the CDR3 end, so that end is filled in from the germline J gene. Trimming removed 6 bases from V and 1 base from J; junction bases left unmatched: 3. Germline V gene data show CDR1 as NSQYPW and CDR2 as LRSPGD (reference sequence). The CDR3 covers 14 residues.

This clone appeared a few times. The germline and genes are mouse ones. The CDR3 bases that were read are TGTGCCAGCAGTGATAGGACAGGGGGCAGCTCC. Residues: CASSDRTGGSS. The full CDR3 protein reads CASSDRTGGSSDYTF. This chain connects TRBV13-1 to TRBJ1-2, with TRBD1 matching 11 bases. The read falls 4 residues short of the CDR3 end, and the missing part is taken from the germline J gene. V shed 1 base and J 4 bases; nucleotides not matched to a gene: 3. CDR1 is NSHNY and CDR2 is SYGAGN in the germline V gene. CDR3 size: 15 residues.

This clone was picked up a small number of times. The gene names here belong to mouse. The read ends 4 residues early relative to the CDR3; the germline J gene fills the gap. The same CDR3 arises from other DNA sequences in this sample as well. The rearrangement links TRBV19 to TRBJ2-7; 7 bases fit TRBD1. J was trimmed by 0 bases and V by 0 bases; bases with no gene match: 0. The germline V gene encodes CDR1 FNHDT and CDR2 SITEND (reference sequence). CDR3 length: 14 residues. CDR3 loop: CASSIDRGSYEQYF. The DNA read from the CDR3 is TGTGCCAGCAGTATAGACAGGGGCTCCTAT. The whole variable domain, remainder taken from reference TRBV19 and TRBJ2-7, is GGIITQTPKFLIGQEGQKLTLKCQQNFNHDTMYWYRQDSGKGLRLIYYSITENDLQKGDLSEGYDASREKKSSFSLTVTSAQKNEMAVFLCASSIDRGSYEQYFGPGTRLTVL.

This clone showed up just a few times. Mouse gene names apply. The CDR3 goes on 4 residues after the read ends, and that part is filled in from the germline J gene. This rearrangement joins TRBV14 to TRBJ2-5, with TRBD2 identical over 8 bases. This CDR3 is 15 amino acids long. The germline V gene encodes CDR1 SGHDT and CDR2 FRDEAV. Trimming removed 2 bases from V and 1 base from J; junction bases left unmatched: 3. CDR3 in amino acids: CASSFDGGDQDTQYF. The part of the CDR3 DNA that was read is TGTGCCAGCAGTTTTGATGGGGGGGACCAAGAC.

Concerning this clone itself: All gene names here are mouse names. The identical CDR3 is also encoded by other nucleotide sequences in the sample. The covered CDR3 bases are TGTGCCAGTAGGACAGGATTAAACTCC. Protein: CASRTGLNS. The complete CDR3 protein is CASRTGLNSDYTF. The genes are TRBV19 and TRBJ1-2; TRBD1 matches 7 bases. The read ends 4 residues before the CDR3 terminus; that terminus is restored from the germline J gene. The trim removed 8 bases at V and 1 base at J, leaving 5 bases unmatched. This CDR3 comprises 13 residues. Germline CDR1 FNHDT, CDR2 SITEND (reference sequence).

In regard to this clone: The genes and germline here are from mouse. With the read ending 4 residues before the CDR3 end, the germline J gene is used to fill in that end. The chain couples TRBV14 to TRBJ2-5; TRBD2 agrees at 10 bases. CDR1 is SGHDT, CDR2 FRDEAV, per germline. The CDR3 is 18 residues long. V lost 1 base to trimming and J lost 2 bases; unmatched junction nucleotides: 10. CDR3 sequence reads: CASSFGLGGQEGQDTQYF. The sequenced part of the CDR3 DNA is TGTGCCAGCAGTTTCGGTCTGGGGGGGCAGGAGGGCCAAGAC.

This clone has a handful of counts. Gene names refer to mouse genes. The sequence runs out 4 residues before the end of the CDR3; the remainder is reconstructed from the germline J gene. This chain uses TRBV19 with TRBJ2-3; a possible D gene is TRBD2 (5 bases). The CDR3 runs 14 residues. V dropped 0 bases and J dropped 1 base, with 6 bases sitting between them. Germline CDR1 reads FNHDT; CDR2 reads SITEND (reference sequence). The part of the CDR3 DNA that was read is TGTGCCAGCAGTATAGCCTGGGGTGCAGAA. As protein: CASSIAWGAE. The entire CDR3 is CASSIAWGAETLYF.

Comments on this clone: The listed genes are named as in mouse. The DNA ends 4 residues before the CDR3 does, and the rest of the CDR3 is filled in from the germline J gene. The V call is TRBV13-1, the J call TRBJ2-2; 11 bases agree with TRBD2. The CDR3 has 16 residues. The trim removed 3 bases at V and 3 bases at J, leaving 4 bases unmatched. Germline assignment: CDR1 NSHNY and CDR2 SYGAGN. CDR3 DNA (partial): TGTGCCAGCAGTGCCGGGACTGGGGGATACACCGGG. Its protein is CASSAGTGGYTG. From start to end, the CDR3 is CASSAGTGGYTGQLYF.

This clone was seen only a few times. Any gene name here is a mouse gene name. This sample includes further DNA sequences coding for the same CDR3. The covered CDR3 bases are TGTGCCAGCGGTGATGACTGGGGGGGATAT. It yields the protein CASGDDWGGY. The entire CDR3 protein reads CASGDDWGGYEQYF. The gene calls are TRBV13-2 and TRBJ2-7; 10 nucleotides align to TRBD2. The read ends 4 residues shy of where the CDR3 ends; the end is completed using the germline J gene. There are 14 residues in the CDR3. The V gene's germline CDR1 is NNHNN and CDR2 SYGAGS (reference sequence).

This clone was recorded many times. Germline and genes: mouse. The CDR3 DNA, read in part, is TGTGCCAGCAGTGATGCGCAGGGGGCGGTCACCGGG. Its protein is CASSDAQGAVTG. The full CDR3 protein reads CASSDAQGAVTGQLYF. The chain couples TRBV13-1 to TRBJ2-2; 8 bases are shared with TRBD1. The sequenced fragment ends 4 residues before the CDR3 boundary, so the rest is inferred from the germline J gene. V shed 0 bases and J 4 bases; nucleotides not matched to a gene: 5. This CDR3 is built from 16 residues. Germline assignment: CDR1 NSHNY and CDR2 SYGAGN.

In its sample, this clone was seen a few times. Genes here carry mouse names. The DNA ends 4 residues before the CDR3 does, and the rest of the CDR3 is filled in from the germline J gene. The chain uses TRBV13-2 and TRBJ1-2; tentatively, D is TRBD1 (5 bases). CDR3 length equals 15 residues. Germline values: CDR1 NNHNN, CDR2 SYGAGS (reference sequence). The ends were cut back, 0 bases at V and 0 bases at J, with 9 bases in the middle. The part of the CDR3 DNA that was read is TGTGCCAGCGGTGATGCAAAAGGGGCAAACTCC. Translation gives CASGDAKGANS. The CDR3, in full, reads CASGDAKGANSDYTF.

On this clone itself: Gene names and germline match the mouse. The observed sequence ends 4 residues before the CDR3 terminus, with the missing tail filled in from the germline J gene. J is TRBJ2-1 and V is TRBV5; 11 bases fit TRBD2. Germline loops: CDR1 LGHNA, CDR2 YNLKQL (reference sequence). The CDR3 has 16 residues. The V segment lost 4 bases and the J segment 2 bases; nucleotides outside the gene matches: 4. The CDR3 loop reads CASSPPGLGDYAEQFF. The covered CDR3 bases are TGTGCCAGCAGCCCTCCGGGACTGGGGGACTATGCT.

Concerning this clone itself: Gene names refer to mouse genes. The read is 4 residues too short to cover the CDR3 end, so that end is filled in from the germline J gene. V gene TRBV13-1 combines with J gene TRBJ2-1, with a possible D match to TRBD1 (6 bases). V dropped 5 bases and J dropped 5 bases, with 11 bases sitting between them. Germline CDR1 is NSHNY and CDR2 is SYGAGN. This CDR3 contains 13 residues. The CDR3 is CASSPGTNAEQFF. Partial CDR3 DNA: TGTGCCAGCAGCCCCGGGACAAATGCT.

A remark on this clone: Mouse gene names and germline throughout. The CDR3 end lies 4 residues beyond the end of the read and is filled in from the germline J gene. The chain has TRBV19 and TRBJ1-1; 9 positions match TRBD1. The CDR3 sequence is 14 residues long. Germline values: CDR1 FNHDT, CDR2 SITEND (reference sequence). Trimming took 6 bases from V and 0 from J; bases not matched to a gene: 3. CDR3 in amino acids: CASIDRGTNTEVFF. The CDR3 bases that were read are TGTGCCAGCATCGACAGGGGGACAAACACA.